These 2 T cell receptor beta chains were sequenced from one sample in a study of Ad26.COV2.S vaccination and SARS-CoV-2 variants. Treatment specified: around 19 received Ad26.COV2.S at low or high dose, single or two shots; several received placebo; per-sample allocation not given. Specimens were obtained on day 63 following the first vaccine or placebo injection. This table comes from immunoSEQ multiplex PCR, and its TCRdb copy is limited to in-frame clones, with some not included. The data show hundreds of thousands of clones, about 90% seen once. Material: peripheral blood, obtained in a trial of Ad26.COV2.S vaccine versus placebo. All receptors come from a person aged 18-60 years who received the Ad26.COV2.S COVID-19 vaccine or a placebo.

The chain couples TRBV5-4 to TRBJ2-1; tentatively, D is TRBD1 or TRBD2 (5 bases each). From germline, CDR1 is SGHNT and CDR2 YYREEE (reference sequence). V lost 3 bases and J lost 7, with 14 bases in between. This CDR3 contains 14 residues. CDR3 sequence reads: CASSSTGPGNEQFF. CDR3 DNA sequence: TGTGCCAGCAGCTCTACGGGGCCGGGGAATGAGCAGTTCTTC. Drawing the rest from reference TRBV5-4 and TRBJ2-1, the complete variable domain is ETGVTQSPTHLIKTRGQQVTLRCSSQSGHNTVSWYQQALGQGPQFIFQYYREEENGRGNFPPRFSGLQFPNYSSELNVNALELDDSALYLCASSSTGPGNEQFFGPGTRLTVL.

V usage is TRBV6-5 and J usage is TRBJ2-3; D not resolved. V was cut by 2 bases and J by 2 bases, with 11 bases left in between. The CDR3 runs 15 residues. Germline lookup yields CDR1 MNHEY and CDR2 SVGAGI. CDR3 sequence (DNA): TGTGCCAGCAGTTACGGGCAGACATACACAGATACGCAGTATTTT. This gives the protein CASSYGQTYTDTQYF.